This entry lists 15 T cell receptor beta chains sequenced from one sample in a study of CD8+CD57+ T cells in acquired aplastic anemia. Genomic DNA constituted the template upon which TCR beta VDJ and CDR3 profiling was performed. Each CDR3 protein gets one entry after TCRdb re-called the reads with MiXCR. Of approximately 200,000 distinct CDR3 sequences listed, about 53% are singletons. Sequencing used sorted CD4+, CD8+, or CD8+CD57+ T cells (not recorded which) from PBMCs. All receptors derive from a human donor in good health, serving as a control.

This clonotype was detected many times. This chain uses TRBV6-5 with TRBJ1-6; D gene ambiguous. The CDR3 has 13 amino acids. V was pared by 2 bases and J by 9 bases, with 8 bases between. Germline CDR1 is MNHEY and CDR2 is SVGAGI. The DNA for the CDR3 is TGTGCCAGCAGTTACCGACTCGGTTCACCCCTCCACTTT. This gives the protein CASSYRLGSPLHF.

There are many counts of this clonotype. This sequence joins TRBV7-8 and TRBJ2-3; D could derive from TRBD1 or TRBD2 (5 bases each). V gave up 8 bases and J gave up 1 base, with 16 bases separating them. Germline assignment: CDR1 SGHVS and CDR2 FQNEAQ. This CDR3 is 15 amino acids long. The CDR3 coding sequence is TGTGCCAGCTTCGTGGGGGACCTTCGCACAGATACGCAGTATTTT. Translating gives CASFVGDLRTDTQYF. Drawing the rest from reference TRBV7-8 and TRBJ2-3, the complete variable domain is GAGVSQSPRYKVAKRGQDVALRCDPISGHVSLFWYQQALGQGPEFLTYFQNEAQLDKSGLPSDRFFAERPEGSVSTLKIQRTQQEDSAVYLCASFVGDLRTDTQYFGPGTRLTVL.

At least ten counts were recorded for this clonotype. The V call is TRBV9, the J call TRBJ2-5; D remains unclear. The CDR3 runs to 13 residues. Between the trimmed V and J ends, which lost 0 bases and 4 bases, there was a span of 7 bases. From germline, CDR1 is SGDLS and CDR2 YYNGEE. The CDR3 DNA sequence: TGTGCCAGCAGCGTAGGGGTAGTAGAGACCCAGTACTTC. Translation gives CASSVGVVETQYF.

This clonotype was counted many times. The gene calls are TRBV12-3 or TRBV12-4 and TRBJ2-5; TRBD1 might be the D (5 bases). This CDR3 is built from 13 residues. V shed 1 base and J shed 9 bases, with 12 bases lying between them. CDR3 residues: CASSLVSPGSQYF. Written as DNA, the CDR3 is TGTGCCAGCAGTTTAGTAAGTCCAGGGTCCCAGTACTTC.

This chain joins TRBV7-3 and TRBJ2-7; D is undetermined. CDR1 SGHTA and CDR2 FQGTGA come from the germline V gene. The CDR3 runs 16 residues. Trimming took off 3 bases at V and 3 bases at J, with 18 bases between the two ends. In nucleotides, the CDR3 is TGTGCCAGCAGCTTTTTCCGAATGGAGACCTTCTACGAGCAGTACTTC. This encodes CASSFFRMETFYEQYF.

The sample holds many counts of this clonotype. V and J are TRBV19 and TRBJ2-5; 8 bases are shared with TRBD2. Trimming at V came to 5 bases and at J to 5 bases, leaving 4 bases not matched to a gene. The CDR3 sequence is 13 residues long. Germline V CDR1 and CDR2: LNHDA, SQIVND (reference sequence). The CDR3, as DNA: TGTGCCAGTAGTCCCAGACTAGCGGAGACCCAGTACTTC. Translated: CASSPRLAETQYF.

About this clonotype itself: The junction shows a germline mismatch at one end, possibly a read error. V and J are TRBV10-3 and TRBJ2-7; 12 bases agree with TRBD2. Germline V gene lookup returns CDR1 ENHRY and CDR2 SYGVKD. The CDR3 has 16 residues. CDR3 region: CASSYWTSGNYDEQYF. The CDR3 DNA follows: TGTGCCAGCAGTTACTGGACTAGCGGGAACTACGATGAGCAGTACTTC.

This clonotype appeared a few times. A clone one base away is much larger, so this may be a read error. V gene TRBV20-1 combines with J gene TRBJ2-7; 12 nucleotides align to TRBD2. In germline, CDR1 is DFQATT, CDR2 SNEGSKA (reference sequence). The V segment lost 4 bases and the J segment 0 bases; nucleotides outside the gene matches: 10. The CDR3 has 17 amino acids. In DNA, the CDR3 is TGCAGTGCTAAATTACTAGCGGGGGGCCTTACCTCCTACGAGCAGTACTTC. This codes for CSAKLLAGGLTSYEQYF.

This chain uses TRBV20-1 with TRBJ1-1, with D possibly TRBD1 on 5 matching bases. The CDR3 totals 12 residues. CDR1 DFQATT and CDR2 SNEGSKA come from the germline V gene (reference sequence). Between the trimmed V and J ends, which lost 2 bases and 3 bases, there was a span of 7 bases. The CDR3 is CSARLGDTEAFF. CDR3 bases: TGCAGTGCTAGATTGGGGGACACTGAAGCTTTCTTT.

The chain's CDR3 is CASSDGSNTEAFF. The CDR3 DNA sequence: TGTGCCAGCAGTGACGGCAGCAACACTGAAGCTTTCTTT. V is TRBV25-1 and J is TRBJ1-1; D gene ambiguous. Per germline, CDR1 MGHDK and CDR2 SYGVNS. V was cut by 3 bases and J by 2 bases, with 7 bases left in between. There are 13 residues in the CDR3.

This clonotype was seen repeatedly, ten times or more. This CDR3 reads CASSVEGSLFF. The CDR3 DNA follows: TGTGCCAGCAGCGTCGAAGGGAGTCTGTTTTTT. This sequence joins TRBV9 and TRBJ1-4; D remains unclear. Trimming removed 2 bases from V and 14 bases from J, with 10 bases in between. This CDR3 is built from 11 residues. CDR1 is SGDLS, CDR2 YYNGEE, per germline.

This clonotype was seen just once. The genes are TRBV10-1 and TRBJ2-7, with D unclear. The CDR3 extends over 13 amino acids. Germline loops: CDR1 WNHNN, CDR2 SYGVQD (reference sequence). Trimming shortened V by 3 bases and J by 13 bases, and 19 bases separated the two germline ends. CDR3 protein: CASSEISSTPTYF. DNA for the CDR3: TGCGCCAGCAGTGAAATATCGTCGACTCCCACATACTTC.

This clonotype showed up many times. The rearrangement links TRBV4-3 to TRBJ1-1; 7 bases match TRBD1. Germline V gives CDR1 LGHNA, CDR2 YSLEER. This CDR3 contains 14 residues. V lost 4 bases and J lost 2; bases outside the gene matches: 4. CDR3 in amino acids: CASSPGTVNTEAFF. The CDR3 DNA reads TGCGCCAGCAGCCCAGGGACAGTTAACACTGAAGCTTTCTTT.

This clonotype occurred many times. The rearrangement links TRBV19 to TRBJ1-5, with 7 bases aligning to TRBD1. CDR1 LNHDA and CDR2 SQIVND come from the germline V gene (reference sequence). The junction had 10 bases not matched to a gene; V was cut back by 5 bases and J by 0 bases. The CDR3 sequence is 17 residues long. CDR3 nucleotide sequence: TGTGCCAGTAGTCCACCCAGGACAGGTAATAGCAATCAGCCCCAGCATTTT. Translated: CASSPPRTGNSNQPQHF.

The V gene is TRBV20-1, the J gene TRBJ1-1; D is undetermined. Germline CDR1 reads DFQATT; CDR2 reads SNEGSKA (reference sequence). V was clipped by 0 bases and J by 0 bases, with 8 bases between them. The CDR3 is made up of 14 amino acids. CDR3 loop: CSARDNGLNTEAFF. The DNA for the CDR3 is TGCAGTGCTAGAGATAACGGGCTGAACACTGAAGCTTTCTTT.